This record covers a single TCR beta chain. Its antigen is as yet unknown. Trimming removed 7 bases at V and 1 base at J, with 15 bases between. The CDR3 is 15 amino acids. The germline gives CDR1 SEHNR, CDR2 FQNEAQ (reference sequence). The data were taken from a study of cytomegalovirus exposure and HLA in healthy donors. Study observations and caveats: TCR beta V- and J-gene trimming, according to a later analysis, was linked to a missense DCLRE1C variant. HLA restriction was apparent for most CMV-associated TCR beta chains in a later analysis.

PCR involved 60 Vbeta and 13 Jbeta primers. Profiled with immunoSEQ multiplex PCR; TCRdb holds only in-frame clones, not every one. The sample yields tens of thousands of clones, 67% seen once. This TCR derives from a woman in her forties or fifties in good health and CMV-seropositive. The sample taken for sequencing was PBMCs. This sequence joins TRBV7-9 and TRBJ2-3; D is possibly TRBD1 (6 bases). Here the CDR3 reads CASTQGGRGTDTQYF. The CDR3 nucleotides are TGTGCCAGCACCCAAGGGGGAAGAGGCACAGATACGCAGTATTTT. The whole variable domain, remainder taken from reference TRBV7-9 and TRBJ2-3, is DTGVSQNPRHKITKRGQNVTFRCDPISEHNRLYWYRQTLGQGPEFLTYFQNEAQLEKSRLLSDRFSAERPKGSFSTLEIQRTEQGDSAMYLCASTQGGRGTDTQYFGPGTRLTVL.